Listed here are 15 T cell receptor beta chains from one sample, sequenced in a study of cytomegalovirus exposure and HLA in healthy donors. The PCR was carried out with 60 Vbeta primers and 13 Jbeta primers. Clones were read by immunoSEQ multiplex PCR, and TCRdb kept only the in-frame ones, dropping some. The data contain more than 95,000 clones, almost 80% of them seen just once; the ten biggest clones take up roughly 5%. The specimen was PBMCs. These receptors all come from a man aged 55 to 69 in good health and CMV-seropositive.

The chain carries TRBV7-8 and TRBJ1-1, with D perhaps matching TRBD1 (6 bases). V was pared by 5 bases and J by 7 bases, with 14 bases between. Germline CDR1 reads SGHVS; CDR2 reads FQNEAQ. The CDR3 has 13 residues. CDR3 sequence reads: CASSASGTLEAFF. CDR3 DNA sequence: TGTGCCAGCAGCGCCTCCGGGACACTTGAAGCTTTCTTT. Combining the CDR3 with reference TRBV7-8 and TRBJ1-1 gives the whole variable domain GAGVSQSPRYKVAKRGQDVALRCDPISGHVSLFWYQQALGQGPEFLTYFQNEAQLDKSGLPSDRFFAERPEGSVSTLKIQRTQQEDSAVYLCASSASGTLEAFFGQGTRLTVV.

The chain has TRBV30 and TRBJ1-4; D is unresolved. The CDR3 runs to 13 residues. Germline values: CDR1 GTSNPN, CDR2 SVGIG (reference sequence). This CDR3 is CARSRSTNEKLFF. The CDR3 DNA is TGTGCACGCTCGAGATCAACTAATGAAAAACTGTTTTTT.

The chain couples TRBV30 to TRBJ1-3, with D perhaps TRBD1 (6 bases). Deletions cut 5 bases from V and 2 bases from J, with 10 bases between. The CDR3 contains 13 residues. Germline V lookup: CDR1 GTSNPN, CDR2 SVGIG (reference sequence). The CDR3 sequence is CAWDRSTGNTIYF. CDR3 nucleotides: TGTGCCTGGGACAGGTCCACTGGAAACACCATATATTTT.

The chain joins TRBV6-4 to TRBJ2-1; 8 bases align to TRBD2. In germline, CDR1 is MRHNA, CDR2 SNTAGT. With V trimmed by 0 bases and J by 2 bases, 3 bases remained unmatched. This CDR3 spans 16 amino acids. The CDR3 DNA is TGTGCCAGCAGTGACTCCGCGCGGGGGGCCTACAATGAGCAGTTCTTC. Amino acids: CASSDSARGAYNEQFF.

V and J are TRBV25-1 and TRBJ2-7, with 7 bases identical to TRBD1. V trimming: 7 bases; J trimming: 4 bases; junction bases outside the gene matches: 13. From germline, CDR1 is MGHDK and CDR2 SYGVNS. CDR3 size: 15 residues. CDR3 DNA sequence: TGTGCCAGCAACCCGGGGCCGGGACAGTATTACGAGCAGTACTTC. Encoded protein: CASNPGPGQYYEQYF.

This chain joins TRBV7-9 and TRBJ2-7; TRBD2 matches 11 bases. Germline trimming cut 6 bases from V and 2 bases from J; bases unmatched to any gene: 3. The CDR3 runs to 14 residues. Germline assignment: CDR1 SEHNR and CDR2 FQNEAQ (reference sequence). CDR3: CASRPSGGTYEQYF. CDR3 in DNA: TGTGCCAGCAGGCCTAGCGGGGGGACCTACGAGCAGTACTTC.

This sequence joins TRBV19 and TRBJ1-1; D gene ambiguous. Germline V lookup: CDR1 LNHDA, CDR2 SQIVND (reference sequence). V lost 5 bases and J 4 bases, leaving 11 bases between the germline ends. CDR3 size: 13 residues. CDR3 coding DNA: TGTGCCAGTAGTGAGGAGGAGAGCACTGAAGCTTTCTTT. This codes for CASSEEESTEAFF.

J is TRBJ2-7 and V is TRBV19, with a possible D match to TRBD2 (5 bases). This CDR3 comprises 14 residues. From germline, CDR1 is LNHDA and CDR2 SQIVND (reference sequence). V was trimmed by 5 bases and J by 2 bases, leaving 13 bases between them. CDR3 region: CASSYGREAYEQYF. The CDR3 DNA follows: TGTGCCAGTAGTTACGGACGGGAAGCCTACGAGCAGTACTTC.

This clone has only a few counts. The chain has TRBV15 and TRBJ2-5; 8 nucleotides match TRBD2. From germline, CDR1 is LNHNV and CDR2 YYDKDF (reference sequence). CDR3 length equals 16 residues. Trimming cost V 4 bases and J 1 base; bases outside gene matches: 8. This chain's CDR3 is CATSTPGRGAQETQYF. The CDR3 DNA reads TGTGCCACCAGCACCCCGGGGCGGGGGGCCCAAGAGACCCAGTACTTC.

The sample holds one count of this clone. CDR3 bases: TGTGCCAGCAGCTTCGGCAGGGGGAGTACTGAAGCTTTCTTT. Encoded protein: CASSFGRGSTEAFF. The chain combines TRBV7-2 with TRBJ1-1, with 7 bases aligning to TRBD1. Per germline, CDR1 SGHTA and CDR2 FQGNSA. This CDR3 has 14 amino acids. V shed 3 bases and J 5 bases; nucleotides not matched to a gene: 6.

The chain carries TRBV6-1 and TRBJ1-3; no firm D call. Between the trimmed V and J ends, which lost 0 bases and 3 bases, there was a span of 9 bases. Germline lookup yields CDR1 MNHNS and CDR2 SASEGT. CDR3 size: 15 residues. CDR3 residues: CASSEAQGSGNTIYF. The CDR3 DNA is TGTGCCAGCAGTGAAGCGCAAGGGAGTGGAAACACCATATATTTT.

The J gene is TRBJ2-1, the V gene TRBV6-1; 7 nucleotides align to TRBD2. CDR1 MNHNS and CDR2 SASEGT come from the germline V gene. CDR3 length: 13 residues. J was trimmed by 8 bases and V by 1 base; bases with no gene match: 2. CDR3 sequence reads: CASSEVGGDEQFF. For the CDR3, the DNA is TGTGCCAGCAGTGAAGTGGGGGGGGATGAGCAGTTCTTC.

This clone was detected a few times. The V gene is TRBV9, the J gene TRBJ2-2; 7 nucleotides line up with TRBD1. V was clipped by 4 bases and J by 6 bases; unmatched bases: 6. CDR3 size: 14 residues. Germline-derived CDR1 and CDR2 are SGDLS and YYNGEE. CDR3 sequence (DNA): TGTGCCAGCAGCACGCCGACAGGGTCCGGGGAGCTGTTTTTT. Translating gives CASSTPTGSGELFF. The entire variable domain, with the rest obtained from reference TRBV9 and TRBJ2-2, is as follows: DSGVTQTPKHLITATGQRVTLRCSPRSGDLSVYWYQQSLDQGLQFLIQYYNGEERAKGNILERFSAQQFPDLHSELNLSSLELGDSALYFCASSTPTGSGELFFGEGSRLTVL.

V usage is TRBV15 and J usage is TRBJ2-7, with 7 bases identical to TRBD1. The CDR3 extends over 14 amino acids. Germline-derived CDR1 and CDR2 are LNHNV and YYDKDF (reference sequence). Unmatched junction bases numbered 5, after V lost 3 bases and J lost 3 bases. Here the CDR3 DNA reads TGTGCCACCAGCAGCGGCCGACAGGGCTACGAGCAGTACTTC. As protein: CATSSGRQGYEQYF.

The chain couples TRBV5-1 to TRBJ1-4, with 10 bases that match TRBD1. In germline, CDR1 is SGHRS, CDR2 YFSETQ. Trimming removed 2 bases from V and 8 bases from J; junction bases left unmatched: 6. The CDR3 totals 15 residues. The CDR3 DNA reads as TGCGCCAGCAGCTTATTCGGGACAGGGGAGGAAAAACTGTTTTTT. It yields the protein CASSLFGTGEEKLFF.